This record looks at one TCR beta chain sequence and its context. Pooling covered second doses at about 4 or about 12 weeks. This table comes from immunoSEQ multiplex PCR, and its TCRdb copy is limited to in-frame clones, with some not included. The sample shows just under 150,000 clones, 89% of them seen only once. The data stem from a study of T cell responses to AZD1222 COVID-19 vaccine. Germline assignment: CDR1 SQVTM and CDR2 ANQGSEA. CDR3 length equals 12 residues. V was trimmed by 6 bases and J by 7 bases, leaving 16 bases between them. V usage is TRBV29-1 and J usage is TRBJ2-7, with D possibly matching TRBD2 (6 bases). This sample comprised peripheral blood, obtained 28 days after the second AZD1222 dose. The receptor comes from an adult who received the AZD1222 COVID-19 vaccine. The CDR3 nucleotides read TGCAGCGTCCGGTCTCTTGGGGGGGAGCAGTACTTC. This gives the protein CSVRSLGGEQYF.